One sample yielded the 32 T cell receptor beta chains listed below, sequenced in a study of T-cell reconstitution after alpha-beta-depleted transplantation in children. TCRbeta library construction was performed incorporating unique molecular identifiers. TCRdb recomputed calls from the PCR reads with MiXCR, one row per CDR3 protein. The sample holds approximately 110,000 distinct CDR3 sequences, under 30% seen once. Specimen: PBMCs, mostly from graft donor cells, collected 180 days after TCRalphabeta/CD19-depleted stem cell transplant. The receptors derive from a male patient aged 2 to 10 who had a stem cell transplant for chronic granulomatous disease, so the T cells may come from the graft donor.

This chain uses TRBV28 with TRBJ2-7; D gene uncertain. Germline-derived CDR1 and CDR2 are MDHEN and SYDVKM. Deletions cut 3 bases from V and 4 bases from J, with 13 bases between. The CDR3 extends over 14 amino acids. The CDR3 spells CASSFLRTRYEQYF. CDR3 DNA: TGTGCCAGCAGTTTCTTGAGGACCCGGTACGAGCAGTACTTC.

This clonotype has only a few counts. V usage is TRBV12-3 or TRBV12-4 and J usage is TRBJ2-5, with D tentatively TRBD2 (6 bases). The V gene lost 6 bases and the J gene lost 1 base, with 12 bases spanning the gap. The CDR3 runs to 14 residues. CDR3 sequence reads: CASRLGGLQETQYF. As DNA, the CDR3 is TGTGCCAGCAGACTGGGGGGACTCCAAGAGACCCAGTACTTC.

This clonotype has more than one count but fewer than ten. This sequence joins TRBV27 and TRBJ2-3; 8 bases are a match to TRBD2. CDR3 length equals 19 residues. V lost 7 bases and J lost 0; bases outside the gene matches: 18. The germline gives CDR1 MNHEY, CDR2 SMNVEV (reference sequence). Written as DNA, the CDR3 is TGTGCCAGCAATCGACAGGTCCTTAGCGGGACGATTAGCACAGATACGCAGTATTTT. Protein sequence: CASNRQVLSGTISTDTQYF.

The rearrangement joins TRBV5-1 to TRBJ2-1; the D is unclear. Germline V gene lookup returns CDR1 SGHRS and CDR2 YFSETQ. The CDR3 runs to 15 residues. The ends were cut back, 1 base at V and 4 bases at J, with 12 bases in the middle. CDR3 protein: CASSLMSTMYNEQFF. The DNA for the CDR3 is TGCGCCAGCAGCTTGATGTCAACCATGTACAATGAGCAGTTCTTC.

This chain uses TRBV5-1 with TRBJ2-1; the match to TRBD2 covers 10 bases. Unmatched junction bases numbered 13, after V lost 6 bases and J lost 7 bases. Germline V lookup: CDR1 SGHRS, CDR2 YFSETQ. The CDR3 has 16 residues. The CDR3 loop is CASKQLLAGVRNEQFF. The CDR3 bases are TGCGCCAGCAAGCAACTTCTAGCGGGAGTTAGGAATGAGCAGTTCTTC.

This clonotype has more than one count but fewer than ten. The J gene is TRBJ2-7, the V gene TRBV28, with unresolved D. Trimming shortened V by 5 bases and J by 7 bases, and 12 bases separated the two germline ends. Per the germline V gene, CDR1 is MDHEN and CDR2 is SYDVKM. The length of the CDR3 is 12 residues. The DNA of the CDR3 is TGTGCCAGCAGTCGGACGGATTTTGAGCAGTACTTC. Protein: CASSRTDFEQYF.

This clonotype was recorded a few times. The rearrangement uses TRBV6-5 and TRBJ2-2; D remains unclear. The CDR3 contains 15 residues. CDR1 and CDR2 (germline): MNHEY, SVGAGI. Deletions cut 1 base from V and 1 base from J, with 7 bases between. The CDR3 region is CASSYYGQNTGELFF. The CDR3 DNA reads as TGTGCCAGCAGTTACTACGGGCAGAACACCGGGGAGCTGTTTTTT.

A word on this clonotype: The junction and the germline gene differ at one end; a read error may be behind it. The CDR3 nucleotides are TGCACTGCTAACCCTACTAGCGGGAGAAGGGATACGCAGTATTTT. This codes for CTANPTSGRRDTQYF. The genes are TRBV20-1 and TRBJ2-3; 11 positions agree with TRBD2. This CDR3 has 15 amino acids. Germline V gene lookup returns CDR1 DFQATT and CDR2 SNEGSKA (reference sequence).

This clonotype was counted only a few times. The V gene is TRBV12-3 or TRBV12-4, the J gene TRBJ1-5; unclear D gene. The CDR3 loop spans 13 amino acids. Trimming removed 3 bases at V and 3 bases at J, with 6 bases between. The CDR3 nucleotides are TGTGCCAGCAGTTTTCGGTCCAATCAGCCCCAGCATTTT. Translation gives CASSFRSNQPQHF.

Many counts were recorded for this clonotype. The chain joins TRBV20-1 to TRBJ2-5; D remains ambiguous. This CDR3 has 11 amino acids. CDR1 and CDR2 (germline): DFQATT, SNEGSKA (reference sequence). The germline V and J ends were trimmed by 3 bases and 4 bases, with 6 bases remaining between them. The CDR3 region is CSASHGETQYF. Here the CDR3 DNA reads TGCAGTGCTAGCCATGGAGAGACCCAGTACTTC.

This chain connects TRBV27 to TRBJ1-5; no firm D call. Between the trimmed V and J ends, which lost 4 bases and 5 bases, there was a span of 9 bases. Germline CDR1 reads MNHEY; CDR2 reads SMNVEV (reference sequence). The CDR3 sequence is 13 residues long. CDR3 in amino acids: CASSYSTDQPQHF. As DNA, the CDR3 is TGTGCCAGCAGTTACAGTACAGATCAGCCCCAGCATTTT.

The sample holds many counts of this clonotype. A much larger clone sits a single nucleotide away, making a read error possible. The chain links TRBV5-6 to TRBJ2-1; D uncertain. V gave up 4 bases and J gave up 6 bases, with 14 bases separating them. This CDR3 has 14 amino acids. The V gene's germline CDR1 is SGHDT and CDR2 YYEEEE. The CDR3 DNA is TGTGCCAGCAGCCTCGGCCTAGTCGTCAATGAGCAGTTCTTC. This sequence encodes CASSLGLVVNEQFF.

This clonotype was counted once. This chain links TRBV28 with TRBJ1-2; D gene uncertain. With 3 bases removed from V and 2 bases from J, the gap between germline ends came to 4 bases. CDR3 length: 12 residues. Germline values: CDR1 MDHEN, CDR2 SYDVKM. The CDR3 protein is CASSLLNYGYTF. CDR3 sequence (DNA): TGTGCCAGCAGTTTGTTGAACTATGGCTACACCTTC.

This clonotype was seen at least ten times. The J gene is TRBJ2-7, the V gene TRBV18; 10 bases map to TRBD1. There are 16 residues in the CDR3. Germline V gene data show CDR1 as KGHSH and CDR2 as LQKENI. Trimming cost V 4 bases and J 3 bases; bases outside gene matches: 9. In DNA form, the CDR3 reads TGTGCCAGCTCACAGGCCCGGGACAGGGGCTTCTACGAGCAGTACTTC. It specifies CASSQARDRGFYEQYF.

There are many counts of this clonotype. The chain links TRBV28 to TRBJ2-3, with 9 bases that match TRBD2. The CDR3 extends over 16 amino acids. With V trimmed by 1 base and J by 0 bases, 2 bases remained unmatched. Germline V gene lookup returns CDR1 MDHEN and CDR2 SYDVKM. The DNA for the CDR3 is TGTGCCAGCAGTTTATTGGGGACTAGCAGCACAGATACGCAGTATTTT. Encoded protein: CASSLLGTSSTDTQYF.

This clonotype turned up a few times. This chain joins TRBV24-1 and TRBJ1-1; TRBD1 might be the D (6 bases). V lost 0 bases, J lost 1 base, and 11 bases lay in between. This CDR3 region has 16 residues. Germline CDR1 is KGHDR and CDR2 is SFDVKD. DNA for the CDR3: TGTGCCACCAGTGATTTGCAGGGCAGGGGGAACACTGAAGCTTTCTTT. Amino acids: CATSDLQGRGNTEAFF.

At least ten counts were recorded for this clonotype. This sequence joins TRBV20-1 and TRBJ2-7; no definite D call. Looked up from germline, CDR1 is DFQATT and CDR2 is SNEGSKA (reference sequence). With 4 bases removed from V and 7 bases from J, the gap between germline ends came to 11 bases. The CDR3 covers 11 residues. The CDR3 DNA follows: TGCAGTGCTAAGACGGTTGTTGAGCAGTACTTC. This sequence encodes CSAKTVVEQYF.

The chain employs TRBV12-3 or TRBV12-4 and TRBJ2-6; D uncertain. V was trimmed by 11 bases and J by 1 base, leaving 18 bases between them. The CDR3 runs 16 residues. The chain's CDR3 is CAAGLEAGSGANVLTF. In DNA, the CDR3 is TGTGCCGCCGGGCTTGAAGCTGGATCTGGGGCCAACGTCCTGACTTTC.

The V call is TRBV7-2, the J call TRBJ1-1, with no clear D. V lost 4 bases, J lost 1 base, and 10 bases lay in between. Germline CDR1 and CDR2: SGHTA and FQGNSA. CDR3 length: 14 residues. The CDR3 nucleotides are TGTGCCAGCAGCTACGCTACAACGAACACTGAAGCTTTCTTT. Residues: CASSYATTNTEAFF.

This clonotype was picked up many times. The rearrangement uses TRBV20-1 and TRBJ2-5, with 7 bases aligning to TRBD1. Germline values: CDR1 DFQATT, CDR2 SNEGSKA (reference sequence). V lost 2 bases, J lost 2 bases, and 8 bases stayed unmatched. CDR3 length: 15 residues. For the CDR3, the DNA is TGCAGTGCTAGAAGACGTAGGGGGCGACAAGAGACCCAGTACTTC. This sequence encodes CSARRRRGRQETQYF.

This chain connects TRBV15 to TRBJ2-3; 11 bases map to TRBD2. CDR1 and CDR2 from the germline V gene are LNHNV and YYDKDF (reference sequence). V gave up 5 bases and J gave up 5 bases; unmatched junction bases: 12. This CDR3 is built from 17 residues. CDR3 sequence reads: CATSGLLSGRARDTQYF. The DNA of the CDR3 is TGTGCCACCAGCGGACTCCTTAGCGGGAGGGCACGAGATACGCAGTATTTT. Filled out from reference TRBV15 and TRBJ2-3, the complete variable domain reads DAMVIQNPRYQVTQFGKPVTLSCSQTLNHNVMYWYQQKSSQAPKLLFHYYDKDFNNEADTPDNFQSRRPNTSFCFLDIRSPGLGDTAMYLCATSGLLSGRARDTQYFGPGTRLTVL.

The chain combines TRBV27 with TRBJ2-7; TRBD2 agrees at 7 bases. Germline V CDR1 and CDR2: MNHEY, SMNVEV (reference sequence). The CDR3 sequence is 11 residues long. The chain's CDR3 is CATGLVYEQYF. The DNA for the CDR3 is TGTGCTACCGGACTAGTCTACGAGCAGTACTTC.

The gene calls are TRBV20-1 and TRBJ2-7; D not certain. The CDR3 contains 10 residues. V dropped 3 bases and J dropped 3 bases, with 3 bases sitting between them. Germline V gives CDR1 DFQATT, CDR2 SNEGSKA (reference sequence). The CDR3 nucleotides read TGCAGTGCTAGCAGCTACGAGCAGTACTTC. It is translated as CSASSYEQYF.

This chain links TRBV29-1 with TRBJ1-1; D gene unclear. The V end was cut by 5 bases, the J end by 2 bases, with 9 bases between. Germline V gene data show CDR1 as SQVTM and CDR2 as ANQGSEA. The CDR3 loop spans 12 amino acids. CDR3 region: CSVRKGNTEAFF. The CDR3 nucleotides read TGCAGCGTTCGTAAGGGTAACACTGAAGCTTTCTTT.

This clonotype was counted many times. The chain carries TRBV12-3 or TRBV12-4 and TRBJ1-1; 7 positions agree with TRBD1. Trimming took 3 bases from V and 0 from J; bases not matched to a gene: 1. This CDR3 region has 14 residues. CDR3 sequence reads: CASSFQGVNTEAFF. DNA of the CDR3: TGTGCCAGCAGTTTCCAGGGGGTGAACACTGAAGCTTTCTTT.

This chain links TRBV5-1 with TRBJ2-2; tentative D call: TRBD1 (5 bases). The CDR3 totals 14 residues. CDR1 is SGHRS, CDR2 YFSETQ, per germline. Trimming took off 5 bases at V and 5 bases at J, with 13 bases between the two ends. The CDR3 sequence is CASRSDSRTGELFF. CDR3 in DNA: TGCGCCAGCAGGAGTGACAGCAGAACCGGGGAGCTGTTTTTT.

This clonotype was recorded at least ten times. The chain joins TRBV20-1 to TRBJ2-1, with 10 bases lining up with TRBD2. V dropped 4 bases and J dropped 5; count of bases not matched to a gene: 8. The CDR3 runs 15 residues. Germline CDR1 and CDR2: DFQATT and SNEGSKA (reference sequence). This chain's CDR3 is CSATTIAGGHNEQFF. CDR3 nucleotides: TGCAGTGCTACAACCATAGCGGGAGGACACAATGAGCAGTTCTTC.

The V call is TRBV4-1, the J call TRBJ2-5; weak D call: TRBD2 (6 bases). Germline values: CDR1 MGHRA, CDR2 YSYEKL. The CDR3 loop spans 16 amino acids. Trimming stripped 0 bases from V and 1 base from J, with 12 bases between. This CDR3 is CASSQDKGLIQETQYF. DNA of the CDR3: TGCGCCAGCAGCCAAGATAAGGGACTGATCCAAGAGACCCAGTACTTC.

The sample holds many counts of this clonotype. The chain recombines TRBV12-3 or TRBV12-4 with TRBJ2-7, with D hard to call. Between the trimmed V and J ends, which lost 4 bases and 3 bases, there was a span of 7 bases. The CDR3 has 12 residues. The CDR3 reads CASSSFGYEQYF. The CDR3 nucleotides are TGTGCCAGCAGTTCCTTCGGCTACGAGCAGTACTTC.

At least ten counts were recorded for this clonotype. The chain recombines TRBV20-1 with TRBJ1-1; the match to TRBD1 covers 8 bases. The CDR3 covers 14 residues. Germline V gene data show CDR1 as DFQATT and CDR2 as SNEGSKA (reference sequence). V was pared by 1 base and J by 12 bases, with 13 bases of the junction left unmatched. For the CDR3, the DNA is TGCAGTGCTAGAGTAATTGAGACAGGGGAATATACTTTCTTT. Translated, it gives CSARVIETGEYTFF.

This clonotype was observed a few times. The V and J genes are TRBV4-1 and TRBJ2-3; TRBD2 matches at 9 bases. Germline V lookup: CDR1 MGHRA, CDR2 YSYEKL. This CDR3 has 16 residues. With 5 bases clipped from V and 4 bases from J, the junction kept 10 bases outside the gene matches. This chain's CDR3 is CASSLPSAGGPDTQYF. The CDR3 nucleotides read TGCGCCAGCAGCTTACCGTCCGCGGGAGGGCCAGATACGCAGTATTTT.

This clonotype was picked up many times. The J gene is TRBJ1-5, the V gene TRBV6-4; 8 bases agree with TRBD1. CDR1 and CDR2 (germline): MRHNA, SNTAGT. The length of the CDR3 is 15 residues. Unmatched junction bases numbered 0, after V lost 0 bases and J lost 2 bases. This CDR3 reads CASSDSGQGNQPQHF. Written as DNA, the CDR3 is TGTGCCAGCAGTGACTCGGGACAGGGCAATCAGCCCCAGCATTTT.